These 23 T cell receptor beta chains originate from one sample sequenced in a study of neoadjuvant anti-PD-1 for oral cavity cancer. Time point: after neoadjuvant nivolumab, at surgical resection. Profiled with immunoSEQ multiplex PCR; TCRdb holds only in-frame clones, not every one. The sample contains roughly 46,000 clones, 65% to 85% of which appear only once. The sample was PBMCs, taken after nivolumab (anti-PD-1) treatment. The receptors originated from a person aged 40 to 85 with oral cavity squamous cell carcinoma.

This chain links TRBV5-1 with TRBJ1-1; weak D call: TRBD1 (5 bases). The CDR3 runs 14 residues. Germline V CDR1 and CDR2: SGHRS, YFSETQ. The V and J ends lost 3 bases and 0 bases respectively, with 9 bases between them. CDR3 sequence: CASSSRGLNTEAFF. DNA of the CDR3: TGCGCCAGCAGCTCGCGGGGCTTGAACACTGAAGCTTTCTTT. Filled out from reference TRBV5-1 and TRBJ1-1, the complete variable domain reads KAGVTQTPRYLIKTRGQQVTLSCSPISGHRSVSWYQQTPGQGLQFLFEYFSETQRNKGNFPGRFSGRQFSNSRSEMNVSTLELGDSALYLCASSSRGLNTEAFFGQGTRLTVV.

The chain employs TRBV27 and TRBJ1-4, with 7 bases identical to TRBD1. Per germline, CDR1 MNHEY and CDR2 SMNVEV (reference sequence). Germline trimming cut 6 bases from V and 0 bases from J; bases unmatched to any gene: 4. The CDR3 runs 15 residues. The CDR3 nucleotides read TGTGCCAGCAGATCCGGGACAGCAACTAATGAAAAACTGTTTTTT. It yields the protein CASRSGTATNEKLFF.

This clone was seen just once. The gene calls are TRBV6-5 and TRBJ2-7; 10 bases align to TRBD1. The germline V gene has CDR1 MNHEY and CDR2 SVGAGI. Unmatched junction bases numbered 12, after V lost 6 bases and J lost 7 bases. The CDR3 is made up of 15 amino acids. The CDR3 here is CASRLPGTGDQEQYF. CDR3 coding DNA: TGTGCCAGCAGACTCCCCGGGACAGGGGACCAGGAGCAGTACTTC.

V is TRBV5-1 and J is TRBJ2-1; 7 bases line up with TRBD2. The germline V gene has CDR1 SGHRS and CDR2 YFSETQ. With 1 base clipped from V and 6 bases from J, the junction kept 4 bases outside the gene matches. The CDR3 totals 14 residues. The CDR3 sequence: CASSLLAGLNEQFF. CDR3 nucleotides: TGCGCCAGCAGCTTGTTAGCGGGCCTCAATGAGCAGTTCTTC.

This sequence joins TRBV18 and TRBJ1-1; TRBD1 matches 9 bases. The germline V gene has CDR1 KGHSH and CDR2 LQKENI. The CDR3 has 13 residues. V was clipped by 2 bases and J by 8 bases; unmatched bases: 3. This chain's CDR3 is CASSPGQGLEAFF. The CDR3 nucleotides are TGTGCCAGCTCACCAGGACAGGGGTTAGAAGCTTTCTTT.

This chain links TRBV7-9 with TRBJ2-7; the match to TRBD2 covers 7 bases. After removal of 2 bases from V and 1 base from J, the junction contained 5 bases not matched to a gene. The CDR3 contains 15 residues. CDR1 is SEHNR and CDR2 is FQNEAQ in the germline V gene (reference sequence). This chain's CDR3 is CASSLPGEGSYEQYF. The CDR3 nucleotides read TGTGCCAGCAGCTTACCGGGGGAGGGGTCCTACGAGCAGTACTTC.

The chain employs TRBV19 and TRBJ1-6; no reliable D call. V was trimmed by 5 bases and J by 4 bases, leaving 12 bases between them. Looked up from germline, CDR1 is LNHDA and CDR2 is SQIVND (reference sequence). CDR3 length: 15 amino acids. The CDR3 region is CASSSWGGYNSPLHF. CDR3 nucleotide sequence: TGTGCCAGTAGTTCCTGGGGTGGATATAATTCACCCCTCCACTTT.

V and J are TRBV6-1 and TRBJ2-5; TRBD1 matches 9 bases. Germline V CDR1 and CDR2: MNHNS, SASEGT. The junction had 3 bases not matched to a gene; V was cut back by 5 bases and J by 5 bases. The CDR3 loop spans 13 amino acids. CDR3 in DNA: TGTGCCAGCAGTAGGGACAGGGATGAGACCCAGTACTTC. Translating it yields CASSRDRDETQYF.

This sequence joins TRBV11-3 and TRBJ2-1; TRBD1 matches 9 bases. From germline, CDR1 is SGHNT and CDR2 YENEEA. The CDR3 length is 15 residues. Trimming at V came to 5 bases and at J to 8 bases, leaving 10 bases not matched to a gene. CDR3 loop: CASSHSGTGPHEQFF. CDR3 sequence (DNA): TGTGCCAGCAGCCACAGCGGGACAGGGCCCCATGAGCAGTTCTTC.

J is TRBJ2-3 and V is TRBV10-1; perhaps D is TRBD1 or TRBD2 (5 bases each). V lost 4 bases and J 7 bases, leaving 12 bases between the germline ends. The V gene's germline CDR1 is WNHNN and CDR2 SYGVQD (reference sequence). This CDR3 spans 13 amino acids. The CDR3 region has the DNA TGCGCCAGCAGTGGGGGGAACGTGAATACGCAGTATTTT. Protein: CASSGGNVNTQYF.

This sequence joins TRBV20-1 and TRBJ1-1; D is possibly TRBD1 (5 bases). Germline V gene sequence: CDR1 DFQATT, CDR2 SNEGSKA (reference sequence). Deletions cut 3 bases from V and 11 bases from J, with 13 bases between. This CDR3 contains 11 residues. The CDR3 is CSASRAGWAFF. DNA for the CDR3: TGCAGTGCTAGCAGGGCAGGCTGGGCTTTCTTT.

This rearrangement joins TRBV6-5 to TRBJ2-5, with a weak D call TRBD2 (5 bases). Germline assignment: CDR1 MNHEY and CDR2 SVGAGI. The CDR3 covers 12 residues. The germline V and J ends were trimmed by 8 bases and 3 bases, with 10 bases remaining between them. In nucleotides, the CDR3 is TGTGCCAGCCACGGGGAAAAAGAGACCCAGTACTTC. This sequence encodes CASHGEKETQYF.

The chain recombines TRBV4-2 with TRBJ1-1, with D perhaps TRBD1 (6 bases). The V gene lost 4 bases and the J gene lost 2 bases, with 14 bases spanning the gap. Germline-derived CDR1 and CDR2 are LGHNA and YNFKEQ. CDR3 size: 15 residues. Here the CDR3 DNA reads TGTGCCAGCAGCCGCGACGCAGGGGAAAACACTGAAGCTTTCTTT. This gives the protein CASSRDAGENTEAFF.

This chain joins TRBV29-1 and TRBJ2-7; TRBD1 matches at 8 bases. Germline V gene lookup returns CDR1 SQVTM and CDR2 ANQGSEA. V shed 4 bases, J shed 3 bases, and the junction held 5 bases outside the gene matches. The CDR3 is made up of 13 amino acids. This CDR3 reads CSVGGDRFYEQYF. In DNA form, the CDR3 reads TGCAGCGTTGGGGGGGACAGGTTCTACGAGCAGTACTTC.

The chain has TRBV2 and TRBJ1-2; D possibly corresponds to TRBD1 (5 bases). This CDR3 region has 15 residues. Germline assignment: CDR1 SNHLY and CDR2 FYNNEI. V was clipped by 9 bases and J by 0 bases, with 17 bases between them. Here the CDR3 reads CARLNRTKTNYGYTF. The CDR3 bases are TGTGCCAGGCTGAATAGGACAAAGACTAACTATGGCTACACCTTC.

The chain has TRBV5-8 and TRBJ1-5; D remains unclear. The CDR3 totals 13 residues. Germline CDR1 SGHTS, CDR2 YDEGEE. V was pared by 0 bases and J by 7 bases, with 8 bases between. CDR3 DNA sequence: TGTGCCAGCAGCTTGGACAGAGGACAGCCCCAGCATTTT. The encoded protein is CASSLDRGQPQHF.

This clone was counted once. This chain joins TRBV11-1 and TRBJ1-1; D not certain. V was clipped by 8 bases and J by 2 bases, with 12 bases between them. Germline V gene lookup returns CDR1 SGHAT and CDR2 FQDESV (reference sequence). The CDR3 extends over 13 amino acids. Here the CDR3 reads CASGLQRNTEAFF. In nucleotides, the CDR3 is TGTGCCAGCGGGCTACAGAGAAACACTGAAGCTTTCTTT.

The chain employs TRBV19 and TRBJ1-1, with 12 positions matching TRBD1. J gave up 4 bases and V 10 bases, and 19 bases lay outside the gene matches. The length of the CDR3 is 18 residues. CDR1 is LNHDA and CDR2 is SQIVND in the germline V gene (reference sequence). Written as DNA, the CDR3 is TGTGCCACCACCTCTAGCGGGGGGACAGGGGGCCGGAGCACTGAAGCTTTCTTT. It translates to CATTSSGGTGGRSTEAFF.

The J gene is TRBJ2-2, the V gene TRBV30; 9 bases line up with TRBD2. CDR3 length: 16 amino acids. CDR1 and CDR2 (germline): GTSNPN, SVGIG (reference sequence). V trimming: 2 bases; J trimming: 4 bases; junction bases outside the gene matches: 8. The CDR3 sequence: CAWSRVAGVATGELFF. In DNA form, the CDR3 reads TGTGCCTGGAGTCGCGTAGCGGGAGTTGCCACCGGGGAGCTGTTTTTT.

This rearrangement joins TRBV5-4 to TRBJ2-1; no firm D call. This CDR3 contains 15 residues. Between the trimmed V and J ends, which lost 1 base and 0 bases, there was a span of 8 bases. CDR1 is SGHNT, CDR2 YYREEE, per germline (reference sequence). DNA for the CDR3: TGTGCCAGCAGCTTGAATCCTAGCTCCTACAATGAGCAGTTCTTC. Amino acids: CASSLNPSSYNEQFF. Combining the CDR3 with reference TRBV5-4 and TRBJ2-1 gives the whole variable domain ETGVTQSPTHLIKTRGQQVTLRCSSQSGHNTVSWYQQALGQGPQFIFQYYREEENGRGNFPPRFSGLQFPNYSSELNVNALELDDSALYLCASSLNPSSYNEQFFGPGTRLTVL.

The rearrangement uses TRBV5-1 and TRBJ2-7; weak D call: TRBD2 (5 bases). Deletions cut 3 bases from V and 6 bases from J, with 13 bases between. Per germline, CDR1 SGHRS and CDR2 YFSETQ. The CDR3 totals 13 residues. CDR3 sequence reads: CASSWKGGPEQYF. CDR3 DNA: TGCGCCAGCAGCTGGAAAGGCGGGCCCGAGCAGTACTTC.

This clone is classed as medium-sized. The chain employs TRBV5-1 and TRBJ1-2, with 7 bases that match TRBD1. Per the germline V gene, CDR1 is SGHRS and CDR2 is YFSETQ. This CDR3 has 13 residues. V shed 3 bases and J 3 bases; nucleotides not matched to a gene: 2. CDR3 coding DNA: TGCGCCAGCAGCTCAGACAGGGACTATGGCTACACCTTC. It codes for CASSSDRDYGYTF.

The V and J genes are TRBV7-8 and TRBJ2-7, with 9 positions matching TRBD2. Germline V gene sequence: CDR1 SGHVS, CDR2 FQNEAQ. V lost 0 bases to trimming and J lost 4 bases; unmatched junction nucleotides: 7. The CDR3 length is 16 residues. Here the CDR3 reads CASSLAVASGAYEQYF. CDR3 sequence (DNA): TGTGCCAGCAGCTTAGCGGTCGCTAGCGGGGCATACGAGCAGTACTTC.